The present T cell receptor beta chain was sequenced within a study of T cell repertoires in cytomegalovirus infection (dated by TCRdb to about 2019). For the study in its entirety: Donor HLA type was relevant to the analysis, because carriage of CMV infection together with the matching HLA type was indicated by public TCR beta signatures. The investigation overall reported the following: The ex vivo response was dominated by HLA-C-restricted CMV-specific TCR beta clonotypes, and the single most frequent clonotype in two of eight donors was supplied by these HLA-C-restricted clonotypes. Cumulative frequency of public TCR beta family members discriminated carriers of CMV infection plus the relevant HLA type in this cohort and an independent roughly 340-donor cohort.

From V the trimming removes 2 bases and from J it removes 5 bases, while the gene matches leave 3 bases of the junction unaccounted for. The CDR3 numbers 15 residues from cysteine through phenylalanine. Just the 45-base CDR3 DNA is kept, in frame starting at base 1. CDR1 and CDR2 are read off the germline V gene as KGHSH and LQKENI. This clonotype was detected only a few times. The specificity of this receptor is unknown. Base qualities are not provided; no much larger clone lies one nucleotide away. Reads for this sample came from an Illumina HiSeq 1500. TCRdb reran the public reads through fastp at Q25 and MiXCR, keeping productive beta chains. Merged by CDR3 protein, the rows form single entries marked with the most common genes and DNA. For this sample the table gives around 170,000 distinct CDR3 sequences, of which 13% to 15% were detected only once. Roughly 27% of the sample lies in the top ten.

The sequence came from a human donor in good health (CMV status not recorded). Some clones in this sample may be carry-over from other donors' samples. The sequenced material came from PBMCs. The V and J segments used are TRBV18 and TRBJ2-2; 9 of the junction bases match TRBD1. CDR3 region: CASSPRTGETGELFF. The sequenced DNA: TGTGCCAGCTCACCAAGGACAGGGGAAACCGGGGAGCTGTTTTTT.